A selection of T cell receptor beta chains follows, all from one sample in a study of blood T cell repertoires in COVID-19. The assay was immunoSEQ multiplex PCR, and TCRdb's table has in-frame clones only and misses some. This sample has approximately 350,000 clones; about 90% occur once, and the top ten carry more than 3%. The sample comprised peripheral blood. The origin of the receptors is a woman aged 18-29 years who had recovered from COVID-19. The CDR3 runs from the conserved cysteine through the conserved F or W. A D gene is named only where the DNA matches it firmly. Not all rows give a size; the values are once, few, many and, for expanded clones, a class.

D gene: -
J gene: TRBJ2-3
clone size: once
V gene: TRBV11-3
CDR3 DNA: TGTGCCAGCAGCCCTCCGCGGGGAGGACTGACAGATACGCAGTATTTT
CDR3 protein: CASSPPRGGLTDTQYF

D gene: -
J gene: TRBJ1-1
clone size: -
V gene: TRBV23-1
CDR3 DNA: TGCGCCAGCAGTCAATCGGACAAAACAATACTGAACACTGAAGCTTTCTTT
CDR3 protein: CASSQSDKTILNTEAFF

D gene: TRBD2
J gene: TRBJ2-3
clone size: -
V gene: TRBV5-5
CDR3 DNA: TGTGCCAGCAGCTTGGTTCGGGGAGGGAGCGCAGATACGCAGTATTTT
CDR3 protein: CASSLVRGGSADTQYF

D gene: -
J gene: TRBJ1-5
clone size: once
V gene: TRBV3-1/TRBV3-2
CDR3 DNA: TGTGCCAGCAGCCAAGACCCGGCCGGCCCAGGGCCCCAGCATTTT
CDR3 protein: CASSQDPAGPGPQHF

D gene: -
J gene: TRBJ1-1
clone size: -
V gene: TRBV6-6
CDR3 DNA: TGTGCCAGCAGAAGACAACTCACTGAAGCTTTCTTT
CDR3 protein: CASRRQLTEAFF

D gene: -
J gene: TRBJ1-4
clone size: -
V gene: TRBV30
CDR3 DNA: TGTGCCTGGAGTGAATTAGATGAAAAACTGTTTTTT
CDR3 protein: CAWSELDEKLFF

D gene: TRBD1
J gene: TRBJ1-5
clone size: -
V gene: TRBV6-4
CDR3 DNA: TGCGCCAGCGAAATGGGACAGGGGATCTATAGCAATCAGCCCCAGCATTTT
CDR3 protein: CASEMGQGIYSNQPQHF

D gene: -
J gene: TRBJ1-2
clone size: -
V gene: TRBV5-8
CDR3 DNA: TGTGCCAGCAGCTTGCGGGTGGATGGCTACACCTTC
CDR3 protein: CASSLRVDGYTF

D gene: -
J gene: TRBJ1-1
clone size: once
V gene: TRBV12-5
CDR3 DNA: TGTGCTAGTGGTTTGGTGCAGGAGAACACTGAAGCTTTCTTT
CDR3 protein: CASGLVQENTEAFF

D gene: -
J gene: TRBJ1-1
clone size: -
V gene: TRBV7-2
CDR3 DNA: TGTGCCAGCAGATTAACAGGATTGAACACTGAAGCTTTCTTT
CDR3 protein: CASRLTGLNTEAFF

D gene: TRBD1
J gene: TRBJ1-3
clone size: -
V gene: TRBV2
CDR3 DNA: TGTGCCAGCAAATCAATGGGGGACAGGGTTTATGGAAACACCATATATTTT
CDR3 protein: CASKSMGDRVYGNTIYF

D gene: TRBD2
J gene: TRBJ2-1
clone size: -
V gene: TRBV19
CDR3 DNA: TGTGCCAGTAGGACCGATTTAGCGGGATCGATAAAGCAGTTCTTC
CDR3 protein: CASRTDLAGSIKQFF

D gene: TRBD1
J gene: TRBJ1-5
clone size: once
V gene: TRBV11-3
CDR3 DNA: TGTGCCAGCAGCTTATCAGGGGGCGGACAGCCCCAGCATTTT
CDR3 protein: CASSLSGGGQPQHF

D gene: -
J gene: TRBJ2-1
clone size: -
V gene: TRBV6-5
CDR3 DNA: TGTGCCAGCAGGGTTGACAGTTCCTACAATGAGCAGTTCTTC
CDR3 protein: CASRVDSSYNEQFF

D gene: -
J gene: TRBJ2-1
clone size: -
V gene: TRBV7-9
CDR3 DNA: TGTGCCAGCAGCACCCCGCGGGGCGGGCTTTACAATGAGCAGTTCTTC
CDR3 protein: CASSTPRGGLYNEQFF

D gene: -
J gene: TRBJ1-5
clone size: -
V gene: TRBV6-2/TRBV6-3
CDR3 DNA: TGTGCCAGCAGTTTGAATCAGGGTGTCAGCAATCAGCCCCAGCATTTT
CDR3 protein: CASSLNQGVSNQPQHF